Presented here are 3 T cell receptor beta chains from one specimen sequenced in a study of Graves' ophthalmopathy and Graves' hyperthyroidism. Amplified material comprised TCR beta CDR3 regions derived from RNA transcripts. First-round RT-PCR employed HTBI primers, with a second-round multiplex PCR after it. TCRdb processed the multiplex PCR reads anew with MiXCR; each CDR3 protein has one entry. In the table there are 650,000 to 800,000 distinct CDR3 sequences, roughly 41% of which are singletons. Sequenced material: peripheral blood. These receptors originate from an adult man with Graves' ophthalmopathy.

This clonotype showed up many times. The CDR3 sequence: CASSPTGQGAREQYF. DNA of the CDR3: TGTGCCAGCAGCCCGACGGGACAGGGGGCGCGGGAGCAGTACTTC. J is TRBJ2-7 and V is TRBV7-9, with 12 bases identical to TRBD1. Germline V gene data show CDR1 as SEHNR and CDR2 as FQNEAQ (reference sequence). Losses at the gene ends were 5 bases for V and 7 bases for J; bases not matched to a gene: 9. This CDR3 spans 15 amino acids.

Points on this clonotype: A much more abundant neighbour one base away suggests this may be a read error. The chain couples TRBV19 to TRBJ2-5; weak D call: TRBD1 (6 bases). In germline, CDR1 is LNHDA, CDR2 SQIVND (reference sequence). CDR3 length equals 9 residues. Trimming removed 11 bases at V and 14 bases at J, with 15 bases between. For the CDR3, the DNA is TGTGCCGCCGGCGGACAGCGATACTTC. The encoded protein is CAAGGQRYF.

The sample holds many counts of this clonotype. V usage is TRBV6-1 and J usage is TRBJ2-2, with 7 bases identical to TRBD2. Germline CDR1 is MNHNS and CDR2 is SASEGT. V lost 7 bases and J lost 7; bases outside the gene matches: 15. The CDR3 runs 16 residues. The CDR3 protein is CASKGLGGLVNGELFF. The DNA of the CDR3 is TGTGCCAGCAAGGGATTGGGAGGACTAGTAAACGGGGAGCTGTTTTTT.